A single sample is the source of the 22 T cell receptor beta chains below, sequenced in a study of regulatory T cells in long-lasting Graves disease. Stated time point: persistent/refractory GD, antithyroid drugs over 5 years with positive TRAb. RNA isolated from PBMCs was used to make the TCR library. TCR beta libraries were built with iRepertoire HTBI primers and Arm-PCR of CDR3 regions. TCRdb re-called the multiplex PCR reads through MiXCR, storing one row per CDR3 protein. Of over 300,000 distinct CDR3 sequences listed, around 20% are singletons. The material sequenced was peripheral blood mononuclear cells (PBMCs), taken when the disease was refractory, from a patient treated with antithyroid drugs. These TCRs come from a female donor with Graves disease.

Ten or more counts support this clonotype. V and J are TRBV29-1 and TRBJ1-2, with a possible D match to TRBD1 (6 bases). This CDR3 region has 14 residues. CDR1 and CDR2 (germline): SQVTM, ANQGSEA. Between the trimmed V and J ends, which lost 6 bases and 4 bases, there was a span of 18 bases. CDR3 loop: CSVGGRGYVYGYTF. In DNA, the CDR3 is TGCAGCGTCGGAGGGAGGGGGTATGTCTATGGCTACACCTTC.

The chain combines TRBV27 with TRBJ2-3, with D maybe TRBD1 (5 bases). Trimming took 2 bases from V and 5 from J, leaving 20 bases between them. The CDR3 runs 17 residues. Germline CDR1 MNHEY, CDR2 SMNVEV (reference sequence). The CDR3 sequence: CASSLIYGATARDTQYF. In DNA, the CDR3 is TGTGCCAGCAGTTTAATTTATGGGGCTACTGCCAGAGATACGCAGTATTTT.

This clonotype was detected a few times. The chain joins TRBV27 to TRBJ2-7; 8 nucleotides agree with TRBD1. Looked up from germline, CDR1 is MNHEY and CDR2 is SMNVEV (reference sequence). CDR3 length: 14 residues. V shed 6 bases and J 1 base; nucleotides not matched to a gene: 5. CDR3 protein: CASRRQGISYEQYF. The CDR3 nucleotides read TGTGCCAGCAGGCGACAGGGGATTTCCTACGAGCAGTACTTC.

The chain links TRBV6-4 to TRBJ1-1; unclear D gene. The CDR3 length is 13 residues. Germline lookup yields CDR1 MRHNA and CDR2 SNTAGT. V lost 3 bases, J lost 1 base, and 6 bases lay in between. In DNA, the CDR3 is TGTGCCAGCAGTGAAATTCCGAACACTGAAGCTTTCTTT. Amino acids: CASSEIPNTEAFF.

This clonotype was observed many times. The chain combines TRBV6-1 with TRBJ1-5, with a tentative D call TRBD1 (5 bases). Germline-derived CDR1 and CDR2 are MNHNS and SASEGT. The CDR3 spans 16 residues. Trimming shortened V by 7 bases and J by 2 bases, and 18 bases separated the two germline ends. The CDR3 DNA follows: TGTGCCAGCACGCAACACGGGGGTTTGGGCAATCAGCCCCAGCATTTT. It codes for CASTQHGGLGNQPQHF.

Ten or more counts support this clonotype. V usage is TRBV7-2 and J usage is TRBJ1-2, with a possible D match to TRBD1 (6 bases). Per the germline V gene, CDR1 is SGHTA and CDR2 is FQGNSA. The germline V and J ends were trimmed by 1 base and 8 bases, with 17 bases remaining between them. The CDR3 sequence is 15 residues long. CDR3 DNA: TGTGCCAGCAGCTTAGATGGCCTCACAGGGATCGGCTACACCTTC. This translates into CASSLDGLTGIGYTF.

At least ten counts were recorded for this clonotype. The chain links TRBV12-3 or TRBV12-4 to TRBJ1-6; no definite D call. The germline V and J ends were trimmed by 5 bases and 10 bases, with 12 bases remaining between them. The CDR3 is 13 residues long. The CDR3 DNA sequence: TGTGCCAGCAGTGATGCCCCCTTCTCACCCCTCCACTTT. Amino acid sequence: CASSDAPFSPLHF.

This clonotype was picked up many times. The chain carries TRBV11-2 and TRBJ2-1; 8 bases line up with TRBD2. Germline CDR1 SGHAT, CDR2 FQNNGV. This CDR3 is built from 15 residues. Trimming removed 6 bases from V and 5 bases from J; junction bases left unmatched: 9. The CDR3 coding sequence is TGTGCCAGCAGAATAGCGGGAAGAAAAAACAATGAGCAGTTCTTC. It codes for CASRIAGRKNNEQFF.

The gene calls are TRBV10-2 and TRBJ2-7; 9 bases align to TRBD1. Per germline, CDR1 WSHSY and CDR2 SAAADI. V shed 2 bases and J 6 bases; nucleotides not matched to a gene: 5. The CDR3 contains 14 residues. CDR3 nucleotides: TGCGCCAGCAGTGAGCCGGGACAGGGTAGCGAGCAGTACTTC. Protein: CASSEPGQGSEQYF.

This clonotype was counted between two and nine times. The CDR3 here is CASSLMGTGNEQFF. CDR3 in DNA: TGTGCCAGCAGCTTGATGGGGACGGGGAATGAGCAGTTCTTC. V usage is TRBV28 and J usage is TRBJ2-1; D might be TRBD1 or TRBD2, each matching 5 bases. The CDR3 has 14 amino acids. Germline-derived CDR1 and CDR2 are MDHEN and SYDVKM. V was trimmed by 6 bases and J by 7 bases, leaving 16 bases between them.

This clonotype was counted a few times. The V and J genes are TRBV30 and TRBJ1-2; a possible D gene is TRBD1 (5 bases). Trimming took 1 base from V and 2 from J, leaving 17 bases between them. The CDR3 runs to 16 residues. Germline CDR1 reads GTSNPN; CDR2 reads SVGIG (reference sequence). The CDR3 DNA reads as TGTGCCTGGAGTGCCGGGACCTACGCGTTAAACTATGGCTACACCTTC. This encodes CAWSAGTYALNYGYTF.

Many counts were recorded for this clonotype. The rearrangement uses TRBV20-1 and TRBJ2-7; 12 nucleotides agree with TRBD1. CDR3 length equals 14 residues. The germline CDR1 and CDR2 sequences are DFQATT and SNEGSKA (reference sequence). With V trimmed by 5 bases and J by 2 bases, 4 bases remained unmatched. CDR3 DNA: TGCAGTGCTCCTAGGGACAGGGGGCCCTACGAGCAGTACTTC. Its translation: CSAPRDRGPYEQYF.

The chain carries TRBV20-1 and TRBJ2-2, with 7 bases lining up with TRBD2. This CDR3 region has 15 residues. V gave up 5 bases and J gave up 3 bases; unmatched junction bases: 9. Germline V gene data show CDR1 as DFQATT and CDR2 as SNEGSKA (reference sequence). For the CDR3, the DNA is TGCAGTGCTGCCAGGCGGGAGTGGTACACCGGGGAGCTGTTTTTT. Translating it yields CSAARREWYTGELFF.

As concerns this clonotype: Being one base from a much bigger clone, this may be a read error. The chain recombines TRBV6-2 or TRBV6-3 with TRBJ1-5, with a weak D call TRBD1 (6 bases). CDR1 and CDR2 (germline): MNHEY, SVGEGT. There are 15 residues in the CDR3. Trimming pared 2 bases from V and 6 bases from J, leaving 14 bases between. The CDR3 loop reads CASSYEQGTSQPQHF. DNA of the CDR3: TGTGCCAGCAGTTACGAGCAGGGGACATCTCAGCCCCAGCATTTT.

This clonotype was seen ten or more times. The V call is TRBV20-1, the J call TRBJ2-5, with a tentative D call TRBD2 (6 bases). Trimming cost V 6 bases and J 2 bases, with 16 bases left between them. Germline V gene data show CDR1 as DFQATT and CDR2 as SNEGSKA (reference sequence). The CDR3 length is 14 residues. CDR3 loop: CSATTSYYQETQYF. DNA for the CDR3: TGCAGTGCCACCACTAGCTACTATCAAGAGACCCAGTACTTC.

This clonotype appeared a few times. The gene calls are TRBV3-1 and TRBJ1-3, with D uncertain. With 2 bases removed from V and 4 bases from J, the gap between germline ends came to 9 bases. CDR3 length equals 14 residues. Germline assignment: CDR1 LGHDT and CDR2 YNNKEL (reference sequence). CDR3 loop: CASSQRVLGNTIYF. The CDR3 region has the DNA TGTGCCAGCAGCCAACGTGTCCTGGGAAACACCATATATTTT. The variable domain in full, with the rest retrieved from reference TRBV3-1 and TRBJ1-3, is DTAVSQTPKYLVTQMGNDKSIKCEQNLGHDTMYWYKQDSKKFLKIMFSYNNKELIINETVPNRFSPKSPDKAHLNLHINSLELGDSAVYFCASSQRVLGNTIYFGEGSWLTVV.

This chain uses TRBV11-2 with TRBJ2-3, with D possibly TRBD1 on 7 matching bases. The CDR3 length is 15 residues. V was cut by 4 bases and J by 3 bases, with 14 bases left in between. Germline CDR1 is SGHAT and CDR2 is FQNNGV. CDR3 in DNA: TGTGCCAGCAGCTCGACTAGGGGGCAAACAGATACGCAGTATTTT. This sequence encodes CASSSTRGQTDTQYF.

This clonotype was seen repeatedly, ten times or more. The chain employs TRBV4-1 and TRBJ2-5; a weak D match, TRBD1 (6 bases). Trimming pared 2 bases from V and 1 base from J, leaving 11 bases between. CDR1 is MGHRA and CDR2 is YSYEKL in the germline V gene. The CDR3 covers 15 residues. DNA for the CDR3: TGCGCCAGCAGCCAACTCGGACAGCGCCAAGAGACCCAGTACTTC. Translating gives CASSQLGQRQETQYF.

This clonotype was found a few times. This chain joins TRBV28 and TRBJ2-7; 8 nucleotides agree with TRBD1. CDR1 and CDR2 from the germline V gene are MDHEN and SYDVKM. The CDR3 runs to 17 residues. V lost 5 bases to trimming and J lost 1 base; unmatched junction nucleotides: 13. CDR3 DNA: TGTGCCAGCAGTCAGATACCCATCCGGGACAGGTCCTACGAGCAGTACTTC. Its protein product is CASSQIPIRDRSYEQYF.

This clonotype was counted many times. V gene TRBV29-1 combines with J gene TRBJ2-7; D is perhaps TRBD2 (5 bases). Germline-derived CDR1 and CDR2 are SQVTM and ANQGSEA. V gave up 1 base and J gave up 7 bases, with 11 bases separating them. CDR3 length equals 12 residues. The CDR3 is CSVEVVTGEQYF. The CDR3 DNA reads as TGCAGCGTTGAAGTGGTCACGGGAGAGCAGTACTTC.

This clonotype was observed many times. V is TRBV2 and J is TRBJ2-1, with 7 positions matching TRBD2. CDR1 and CDR2 from the germline V gene are SNHLY and FYNNEI. J lost 7 bases, V lost 6 bases, and 6 bases had no gene match. The CDR3 loop spans 13 amino acids. The CDR3 region is CASRKRDENEQFF. CDR3 DNA: TGTGCCAGCAGGAAGCGGGACGAGAATGAGCAGTTCTTC.

In nucleotides, the CDR3 is TGCAGCGTTGAGTACCCGAAGCGCAATGAGCAGTTCTTC. It translates to CSVEYPKRNEQFF. The J gene is TRBJ2-1, the V gene TRBV29-1; D not resolved. The CDR3 consists of 13 residues. From germline, CDR1 is SQVTM and CDR2 ANQGSEA. V lost 3 bases and J lost 6, with 12 bases in between.